Following are 8 T cell receptor beta chains from one sample sequenced in a study of T cell responses to AZD1222 COVID-19 vaccine. Profiled with immunoSEQ multiplex PCR; TCRdb holds only in-frame clones, not every one. The sample holds about 140,000 clones, roughly 92% seen once. Material: peripheral blood, obtained on day 0 of AZD1222 vaccination. Receptors originate from an adult in good health.

The chain joins TRBV5-8 to TRBJ2-1; 10 nucleotides line up with TRBD2. Per germline, CDR1 SGHTS and CDR2 YDEGEE. Losses at the gene ends were 9 bases for V and 8 bases for J; bases not matched to a gene: 14. The CDR3 consists of 15 residues. In DNA form, the CDR3 reads TGTGCCACTAGGGGCCAGCGGGGGGGCCTAGATGAGCAGTTCTTC. Translation gives CATRGQRGGLDEQFF.

This sequence joins TRBV7-2 and TRBJ1-2, with TRBD1 identical over 12 bases. Germline trimming cut 5 bases from V and 8 bases from J; bases unmatched to any gene: 9. The CDR3 sequence is 15 residues long. Germline V CDR1 and CDR2: SGHTA, FQGNSA. Here the CDR3 reads CASSIGTGGVGGYTF. CDR3 in DNA: TGTGCCAGCAGCATTGGGACAGGGGGCGTTGGGGGCTACACCTTC.

The sample holds one count of this clone. The chain has TRBV18 and TRBJ1-2; possibly TRBD1 for D (6 bases). V lost 3 bases and J 8 bases, leaving 19 bases between the germline ends. Germline-derived CDR1 and CDR2 are KGHSH and LQKENI. CDR3 size: 15 residues. The CDR3 bases are TGTGCCAGCTCACCGGAAGTTGGACAGCCAAAAGGCTACACCTTC. Protein sequence: CASSPEVGQPKGYTF.

The rearrangement links TRBV9 to TRBJ2-7; no clear D. The V gene lost 4 bases and the J gene lost 0 bases, with 2 bases spanning the gap. Per the germline V gene, CDR1 is SGDLS and CDR2 is YYNGEE. The CDR3 spans 11 residues. This CDR3 is CASSSSYEQYF. Here the CDR3 DNA reads TGTGCCAGCAGCTCCTCCTACGAGCAGTACTTC.

The CDR3 protein is CASAIQGGAKNIQYF. DNA for the CDR3: TGTGCCAGCGCAATACAGGGAGGGGCCAAAAACATTCAGTACTTC. This sequence joins TRBV6-5 and TRBJ2-4; possibly TRBD2 for D (7 bases). V dropped 8 bases and J dropped 1 base, with 15 bases sitting between them. CDR3 size: 15 residues. Per germline, CDR1 MNHEY and CDR2 SVGAGI.

V is TRBV28 and J is TRBJ1-4; D gene ambiguous. With 3 bases removed from V and 10 bases from J, the gap between germline ends came to 15 bases. This CDR3 region has 14 residues. The germline gives CDR1 MDHEN, CDR2 SYDVKM. The CDR3 reads CASSLSTAVGKLFF. In DNA, the CDR3 is TGTGCCAGCAGTTTGAGTACAGCGGTCGGAAAACTGTTTTTT.

This clone was recorded only once. The chain is built from TRBV4-1 and TRBJ1-1; possible D gene TRBD1, 6 bases. CDR1 is MGHRA, CDR2 YSYEKL, per germline. This CDR3 is built from 12 residues. V shed 1 base and J shed 6 bases, with 6 bases lying between them. The CDR3 nucleotides read TGCGCCAGCAGCCAAGCAGGGGCTGAAGCTTTCTTT. Encoded protein: CASSQAGAEAFF.

The rearrangement links TRBV28 to TRBJ2-3; 12 bases map to TRBD2. V lost 7 bases to trimming and J lost 0 bases; unmatched junction nucleotides: 11. Per the germline V gene, CDR1 is MDHEN and CDR2 is SYDVKM. The CDR3 length is 18 residues. The CDR3 coding sequence is TGTGCCAGCAATGAGCAGATAGGACTAGCGGGGAGCACAGATACGCAGTATTTT. It yields the protein CASNEQIGLAGSTDTQYF.